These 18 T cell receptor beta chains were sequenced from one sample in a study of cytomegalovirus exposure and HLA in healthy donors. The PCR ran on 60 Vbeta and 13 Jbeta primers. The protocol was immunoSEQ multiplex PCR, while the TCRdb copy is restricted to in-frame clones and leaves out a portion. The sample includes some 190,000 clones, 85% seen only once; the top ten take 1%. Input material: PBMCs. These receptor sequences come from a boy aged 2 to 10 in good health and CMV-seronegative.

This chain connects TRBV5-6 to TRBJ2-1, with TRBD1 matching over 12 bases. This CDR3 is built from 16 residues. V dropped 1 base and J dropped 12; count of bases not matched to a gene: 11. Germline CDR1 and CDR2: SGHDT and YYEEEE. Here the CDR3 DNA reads TGTGCCAGCAGCTTGATGCGGGACAGGGGGCTGGATGGGCAGTTCTTC. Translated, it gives CASSLMRDRGLDGQFF.

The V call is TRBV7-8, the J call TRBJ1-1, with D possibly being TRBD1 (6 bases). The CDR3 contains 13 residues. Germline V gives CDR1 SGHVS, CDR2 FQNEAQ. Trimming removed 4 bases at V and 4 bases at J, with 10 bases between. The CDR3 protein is CASSSRQVTEAFF. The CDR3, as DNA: TGTGCCAGCAGCTCCCGACAGGTCACTGAAGCTTTCTTT.

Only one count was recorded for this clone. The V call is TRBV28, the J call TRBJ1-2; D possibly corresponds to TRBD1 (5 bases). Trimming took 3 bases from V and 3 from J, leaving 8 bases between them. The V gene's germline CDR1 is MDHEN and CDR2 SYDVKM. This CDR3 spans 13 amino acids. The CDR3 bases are TGTGCCAGCAGTTTCCAGGGTTACTATGGCTACACCTTC. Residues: CASSFQGYYGYTF.

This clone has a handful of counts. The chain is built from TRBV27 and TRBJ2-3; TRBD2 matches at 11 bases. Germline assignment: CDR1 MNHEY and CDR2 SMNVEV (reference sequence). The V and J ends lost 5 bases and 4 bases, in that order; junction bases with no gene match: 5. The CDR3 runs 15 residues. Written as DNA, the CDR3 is TGTGCCAGCAGTCCACTAGCGGGGGCTTCAGATACGCAGTATTTT. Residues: CASSPLAGASDTQYF.

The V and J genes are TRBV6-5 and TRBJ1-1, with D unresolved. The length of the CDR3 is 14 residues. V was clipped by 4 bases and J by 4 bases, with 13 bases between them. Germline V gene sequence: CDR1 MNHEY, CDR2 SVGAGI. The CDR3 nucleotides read TGTGCCAGCAGTTCCCTACTTCGGAGCACTGAAGCTTTCTTT. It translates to CASSSLLRSTEAFF.

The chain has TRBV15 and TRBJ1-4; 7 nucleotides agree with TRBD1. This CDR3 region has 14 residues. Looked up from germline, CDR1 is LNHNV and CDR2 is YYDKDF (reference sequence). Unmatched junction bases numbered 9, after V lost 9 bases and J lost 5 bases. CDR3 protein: CATTVRQGNEKLFF. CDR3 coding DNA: TGTGCCACAACTGTGCGACAGGGAAATGAAAAACTGTTTTTT. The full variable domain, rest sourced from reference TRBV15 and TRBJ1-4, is DAMVIQNPRYQVTQFGKPVTLSCSQTLNHNVMYWYQQKSSQAPKLLFHYYDKDFNNEADTPDNFQSRRPNTSFCFLDIRSPGLGDTAMYLCATTVRQGNEKLFFGSGTQLSVL.

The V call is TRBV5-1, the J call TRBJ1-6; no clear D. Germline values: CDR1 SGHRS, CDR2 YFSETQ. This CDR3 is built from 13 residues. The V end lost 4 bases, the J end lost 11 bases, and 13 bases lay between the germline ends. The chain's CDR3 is CASSARGGPPLHF. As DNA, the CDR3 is TGCGCCAGCAGCGCGAGAGGCGGGCCACCCCTCCACTTT.

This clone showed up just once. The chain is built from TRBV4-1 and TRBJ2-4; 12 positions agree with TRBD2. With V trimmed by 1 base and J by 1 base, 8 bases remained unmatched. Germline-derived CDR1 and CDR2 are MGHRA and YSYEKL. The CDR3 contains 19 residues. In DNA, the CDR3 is TGCGCCAGCAGCCAAGGACTAGCGGGAGCGAGGGTGGCCAAAAACATTCAGTACTTC. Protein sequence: CASSQGLAGARVAKNIQYF.

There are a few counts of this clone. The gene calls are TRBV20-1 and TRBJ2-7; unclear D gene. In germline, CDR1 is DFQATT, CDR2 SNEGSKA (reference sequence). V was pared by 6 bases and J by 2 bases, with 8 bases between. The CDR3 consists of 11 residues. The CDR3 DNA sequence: TGCAGTGCCCGCGTAACCTACGAGCAGTACTTC. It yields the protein CSARVTYEQYF.

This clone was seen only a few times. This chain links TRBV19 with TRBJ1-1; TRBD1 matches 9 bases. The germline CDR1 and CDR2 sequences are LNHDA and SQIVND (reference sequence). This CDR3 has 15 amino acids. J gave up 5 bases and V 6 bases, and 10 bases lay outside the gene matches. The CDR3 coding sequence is TGTGCCAGTAGCCGTATCCGGGACAGGGAGACTGAAGCTTTCTTT. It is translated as CASSRIRDRETEAFF.

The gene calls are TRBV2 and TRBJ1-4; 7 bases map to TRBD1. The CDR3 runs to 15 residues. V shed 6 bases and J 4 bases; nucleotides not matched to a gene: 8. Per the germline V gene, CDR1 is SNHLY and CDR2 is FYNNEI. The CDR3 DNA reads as TGTGCCAGCAGGTCTGTTGGGACAGTTAATGAAAAACTGTTTTTT. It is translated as CASRSVGTVNEKLFF.

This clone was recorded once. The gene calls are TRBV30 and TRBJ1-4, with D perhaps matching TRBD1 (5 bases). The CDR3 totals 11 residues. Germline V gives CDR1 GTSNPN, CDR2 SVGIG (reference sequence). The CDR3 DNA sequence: TGTGCATGCAGGGAAGGCGAAAAACTGTTTTTT. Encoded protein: CACREGEKLFF. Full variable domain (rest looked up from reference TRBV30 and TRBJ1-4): SQTIHQWPATLVQPVGSPLSLECTVEGTSNPNLYWYRQAAGRGLQLLFYSVGIGQISSEVPQNLSASRPQDRQFILSSKKLLLSDSGFYLCACREGEKLFFGSGTQLSVL.

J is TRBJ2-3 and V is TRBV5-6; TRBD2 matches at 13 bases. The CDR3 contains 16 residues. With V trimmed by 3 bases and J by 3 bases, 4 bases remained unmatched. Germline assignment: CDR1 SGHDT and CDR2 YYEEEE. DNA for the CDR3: TGTGCCAGCAGCTGGGGACTAGCGGGATCTACAGATACGCAGTATTTT. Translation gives CASSWGLAGSTDTQYF.

This CDR3 reads CASSPYGSTEAFF. CDR3 nucleotide sequence: TGTGCCAGCTCACCCTACGGTAGCACTGAAGCTTTCTTT. This sequence joins TRBV18 and TRBJ1-1, with unresolved D. The CDR3 loop spans 13 amino acids. Per germline, CDR1 KGHSH and CDR2 LQKENI. V dropped 3 bases and J dropped 4 bases, with 9 bases sitting between them.

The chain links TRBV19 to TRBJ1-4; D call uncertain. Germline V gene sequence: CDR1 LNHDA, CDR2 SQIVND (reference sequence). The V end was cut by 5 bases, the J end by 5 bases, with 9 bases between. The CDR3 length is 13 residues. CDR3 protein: CASSAYLNEKLFF. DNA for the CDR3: TGTGCCAGTAGTGCCTACTTAAATGAAAAACTGTTTTTT. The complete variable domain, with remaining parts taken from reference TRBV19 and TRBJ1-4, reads DGGITQSPKYLFRKEGQNVTLSCEQNLNHDAMYWYRQDPGQGLRLIYYSQIVNDFQKGDIAEGYSVSREKKESFPLTVTSAQKNPTAFYLCASSAYLNEKLFFGSGTQLSVL.

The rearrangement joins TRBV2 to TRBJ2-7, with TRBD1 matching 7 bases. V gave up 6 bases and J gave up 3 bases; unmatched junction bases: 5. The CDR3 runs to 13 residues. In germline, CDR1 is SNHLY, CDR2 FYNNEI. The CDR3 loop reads CASSRQGDYEQYF. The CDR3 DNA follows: TGTGCCAGCAGCCGTCAGGGGGACTACGAGCAGTACTTC.

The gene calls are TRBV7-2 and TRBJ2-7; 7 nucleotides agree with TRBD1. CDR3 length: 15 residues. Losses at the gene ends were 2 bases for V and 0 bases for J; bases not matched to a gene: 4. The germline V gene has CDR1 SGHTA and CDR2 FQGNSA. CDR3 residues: CASSLRTGSSYEQYV. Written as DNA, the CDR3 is TGTGCCAGCAGCTTAAGGACAGGTAGCTCCTACGAGCAGTACGTC.

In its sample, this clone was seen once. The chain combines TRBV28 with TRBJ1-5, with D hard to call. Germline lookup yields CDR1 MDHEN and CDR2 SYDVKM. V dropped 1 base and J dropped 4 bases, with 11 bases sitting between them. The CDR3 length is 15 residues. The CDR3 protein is CASSLSREPNQPQHF. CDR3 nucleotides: TGTGCCAGCAGTTTATCCCGAGAACCGAATCAGCCCCAGCATTTT. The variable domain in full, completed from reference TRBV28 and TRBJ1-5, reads DVKVTQSSRYLVKRTGEKVFLECVQDMDHENMFWYRQDPGLGLRLIYFSYDVKMKEKGDIPEGYSVSREKKERFSLILESASTNQTSMYLCASSLSREPNQPQHFGDGTRLSIL.